This is a list of T cell receptor beta chains from one sample in a study of PD-L1 blockade in urothelial cancer. Here immunoSEQ multiplex PCR was the method, and the copy in TCRdb shows in-frame clones only, minus some. The sample records about 87,000 clones, roughly 89% being singletons. Source: PBMCs, taken around atezolizumab (anti-PD-L1) treatment. The source of these receptors is a man in his fifties or sixties with urothelial cancer. Each CDR3 is given without its conserved first and last residue. The D gene is left open where the match is weak. Only some rows state a clone size, as once, few, many or a class for expanded clones.

clone_size	d_call	v_call	j_call	cdr3_aa
few	TRBD1	TRBV9	TRBJ1-1	ASSVGTGGTEAF
.	TRBD2	TRBV27	TRBJ2-7	ASSLSRSGTTYEQY
.	.	TRBV19	TRBJ2-3	ASSYGGRGDTQY
.	TRBD1	TRBV6-1	TRBJ2-2	ATKPRTGSTGELF
.	.	TRBV7-8	TRBJ2-7	ASSLSGSYEQY
few	.	TRBV7-6	TRBJ1-3	ASSLAGTLSGNTIY
few	.	TRBV2	TRBJ1-1	ASTLAGMNTEAF
.	TRBD2	TRBV5-1	TRBJ2-1	ASSLETGGGVSEQF
.	TRBD2	TRBV7-2	TRBJ2-7	ASSLIAGNSYEQY
.	.	TRBV10-1	TRBJ2-7	ATTRYSTYEQY
.	TRBD1	TRBV28	TRBJ2-1	ASNAGGISYNEQF
once	.	TRBV9	TRBJ1-3	ASSARGGLQGNTIY
few	.	TRBV5-4	TRBJ2-7	ASSLAGSYEQY
.	.	TRBV7-2	TRBJ2-2	ASSPQGRASTGELF
once	TRBD1	TRBV13	TRBJ2-2	ASTTGVDTGELF
.	TRBD1	TRBV6-7	TRBJ1-2	ASSGTGDYGYT
.	TRBD2	TRBV4-2	TRBJ2-3	ASSLGTSGGGEDTQY
.	.	TRBV6-5	TRBJ1-5	ASSYGGAGNQPQH
.	.	TRBV5-4	TRBJ2-2	ASSLRANTGELF
.	TRBD2	TRBV29-1	TRBJ2-3	SVAGLAAGTDTQY
.	TRBD2	TRBV7-6	TRBJ2-3	ASKGLATDTQY
.	.	TRBV20-1	TRBJ1-2	SAGSYGYT
.	TRBD1	TRBV9	TRBJ1-4	ASSEDRANEKLF
.	.	TRBV7-2	TRBJ2-7	ASSRSYEQY
.	TRBD2	TRBV19	TRBJ2-1	ASSATSGSYNEQF
.	TRBD1	TRBV5-1	TRBJ1-1	ASSLVWGQMNTEAF
.	TRBD1	TRBV25-1	TRBJ2-3	ASSESRTGHTDTQY
.	TRBD2	TRBV28	TRBJ2-1	ASSLTSGSSYNEQF
.	.	TRBV28	TRBJ2-7	ASSMGDYEQY
.	TRBD1	TRBV6-6	TRBJ1-5	ASSYTWTGDQPQH
.	TRBD2	TRBV5-1	TRBJ2-1	ASSLDSGVGYEQF
.	TRBD1	TRBV29-1	TRBJ2-5	SVDAAHFFQGEETQY
.	TRBD1	TRBV6-1	TRBJ2-1	ASSEADRGNEQF
.	.	TRBV10-2	TRBJ2-5	ASLQSGLSQETQY
once	TRBD1	TRBV2	TRBJ1-5	ASSEGQNDQPQH
.	TRBD1	TRBV23-1	TRBJ1-2	ASSLTSTGEPSKFPNYGYT
.	.	TRBV5-1	TRBJ1-1	ASSGGTLGTEAF
few	TRBD2	TRBV5-6	TRBJ2-3	ASSRRFILAGDTTDTQY
.	.	TRBV5-4	TRBJ1-1	ASSLIDAGEGFAF
.	TRBD2	TRBV7-2	TRBJ2-3	ASSLSSGPADTQY
.	.	TRBV2	TRBJ2-1	ASSVLERNNEQF
.	TRBD2	TRBV11-3	TRBJ2-1	ASSSRGGGRTEQF
once	.	TRBV10-3	TRBJ2-7	AISERAGEGEQY
.	.	TRBV6-5	TRBJ2-3	ASNSYRTADTQY
.	TRBD2	TRBV4-3	TRBJ2-1	ASSHRTSGYNEQF
.	.	TRBV5-4	TRBJ1-1	ASSSGGVWENTEAF
.	.	TRBV2	TRBJ1-5	ASSEGDSNQPQH